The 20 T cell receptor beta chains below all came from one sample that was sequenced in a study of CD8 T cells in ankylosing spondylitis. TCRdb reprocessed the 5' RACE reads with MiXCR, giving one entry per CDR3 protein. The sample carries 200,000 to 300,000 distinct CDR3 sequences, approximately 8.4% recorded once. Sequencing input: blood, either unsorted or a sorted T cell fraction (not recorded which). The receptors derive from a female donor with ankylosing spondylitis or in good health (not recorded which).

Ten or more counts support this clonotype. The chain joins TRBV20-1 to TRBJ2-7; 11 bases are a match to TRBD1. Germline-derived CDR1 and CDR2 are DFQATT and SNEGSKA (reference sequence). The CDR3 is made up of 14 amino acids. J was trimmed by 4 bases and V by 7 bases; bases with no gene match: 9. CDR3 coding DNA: TGCAGTGTCTCAGCCGGGACAGGGGGGTACGAGCAGTACTTC. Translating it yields CSVSAGTGGYEQYF.

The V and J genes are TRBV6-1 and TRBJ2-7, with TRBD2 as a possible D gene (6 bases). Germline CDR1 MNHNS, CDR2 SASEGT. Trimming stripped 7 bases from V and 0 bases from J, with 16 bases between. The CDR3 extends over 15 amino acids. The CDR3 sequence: CASTKDREPSYEQYF. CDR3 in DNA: TGTGCCAGCACCAAAGACCGGGAGCCCTCCTACGAGCAGTACTTC.

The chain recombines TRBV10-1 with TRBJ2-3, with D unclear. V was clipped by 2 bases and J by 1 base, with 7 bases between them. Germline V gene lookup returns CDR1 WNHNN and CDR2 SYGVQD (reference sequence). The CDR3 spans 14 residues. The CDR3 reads CASSETVRTDTQYF. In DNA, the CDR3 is TGCGCCAGCAGTGAGACAGTGCGCACAGATACGCAGTATTTT.

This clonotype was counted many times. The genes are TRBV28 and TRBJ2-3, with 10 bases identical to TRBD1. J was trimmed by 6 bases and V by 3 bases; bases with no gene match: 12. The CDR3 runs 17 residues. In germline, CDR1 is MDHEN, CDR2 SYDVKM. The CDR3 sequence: CASSFLGTGEFLDTQYF. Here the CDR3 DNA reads TGTGCCAGCAGTTTTCTCGGGACAGGGGAGTTTCTGGATACGCAGTATTTT.

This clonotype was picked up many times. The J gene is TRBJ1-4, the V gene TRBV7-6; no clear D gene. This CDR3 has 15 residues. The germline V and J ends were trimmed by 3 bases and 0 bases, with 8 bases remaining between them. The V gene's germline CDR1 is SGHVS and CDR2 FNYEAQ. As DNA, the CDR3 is TGTGCCAGCAGCTTGGTGGCGGCAACTAATGAAAAACTGTTTTTT. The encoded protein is CASSLVAATNEKLFF.

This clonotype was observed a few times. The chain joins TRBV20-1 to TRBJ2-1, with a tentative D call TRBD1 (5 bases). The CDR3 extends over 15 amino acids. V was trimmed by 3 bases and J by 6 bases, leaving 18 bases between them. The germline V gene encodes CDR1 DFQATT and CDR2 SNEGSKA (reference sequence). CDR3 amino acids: CSASPVAGSINEQFF. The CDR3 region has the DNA TGCAGTGCTAGCCCCGTCGCAGGGTCGATCAATGAGCAGTTCTTC.

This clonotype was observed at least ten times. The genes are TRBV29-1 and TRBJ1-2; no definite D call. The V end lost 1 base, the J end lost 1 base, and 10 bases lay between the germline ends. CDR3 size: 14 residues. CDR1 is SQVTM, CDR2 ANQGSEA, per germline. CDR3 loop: CSVEGTAINYGYTF. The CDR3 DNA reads TGCAGCGTTGAAGGGACCGCAATTAACTATGGCTACACCTTC. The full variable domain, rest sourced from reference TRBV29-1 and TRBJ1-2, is SAVISQKPSRDICQRGTSLTIQCQVDSQVTMMFWYRQQPGQSLTLIATANQGSEATYESGFVIDKFPISRPNLTFSTLTVSNMSPEDSSIYLCSVEGTAINYGYTFGSGTRLTVV.

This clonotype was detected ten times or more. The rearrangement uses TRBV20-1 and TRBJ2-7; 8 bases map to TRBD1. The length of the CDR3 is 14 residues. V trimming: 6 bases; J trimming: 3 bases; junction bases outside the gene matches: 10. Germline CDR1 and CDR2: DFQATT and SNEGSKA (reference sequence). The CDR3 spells CSAPRQGNVYEQYF. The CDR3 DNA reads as TGCAGTGCCCCTCGACAGGGGAACGTCTACGAGCAGTACTTC.

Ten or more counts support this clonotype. CDR3 in DNA: TGTGCCAGCAGCCAAGATGGTCCGGGATCCGCTTCCTACAATGAGCAGTTCTTC. It specifies CASSQDGPGSASYNEQFF. The chain recombines TRBV3-1 with TRBJ2-1, with D possibly TRBD2 on 5 matching bases. The length of the CDR3 is 18 residues. Germline loops: CDR1 LGHDT, CDR2 YNNKEL (reference sequence). Trimming took off 0 bases at V and 1 base at J, with 16 bases between the two ends.

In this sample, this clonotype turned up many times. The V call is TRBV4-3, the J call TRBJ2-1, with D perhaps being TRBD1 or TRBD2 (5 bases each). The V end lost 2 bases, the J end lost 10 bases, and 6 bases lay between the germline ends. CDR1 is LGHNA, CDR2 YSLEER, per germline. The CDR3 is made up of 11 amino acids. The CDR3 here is CASSQWGEQFF. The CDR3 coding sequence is TGCGCCAGCAGCCAATGGGGGGAGCAGTTCTTC.

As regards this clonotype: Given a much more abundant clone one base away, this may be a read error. DNA for the CDR3: TGCAGTGCTAGAGATCAGAGAAGGACGATTGGCTACTATGGCTACACCTTC. Translation: CSARDQRRTIGYYGYTF. The V and J genes are TRBV20-1 and TRBJ1-2; D gene unclear. The V end was cut by 0 bases, the J end by 3 bases, with 20 bases between. The germline CDR1 and CDR2 sequences are DFQATT and SNEGSKA (reference sequence). The CDR3 length is 17 residues.

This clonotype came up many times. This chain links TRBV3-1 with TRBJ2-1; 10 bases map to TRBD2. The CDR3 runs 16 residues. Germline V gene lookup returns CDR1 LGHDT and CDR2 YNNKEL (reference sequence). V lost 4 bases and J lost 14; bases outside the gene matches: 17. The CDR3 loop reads CASSPISGLAMRREFF. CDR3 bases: TGTGCCAGCAGCCCCATCTCGGGACTAGCGATGAGGAGGGAGTTCTTC.

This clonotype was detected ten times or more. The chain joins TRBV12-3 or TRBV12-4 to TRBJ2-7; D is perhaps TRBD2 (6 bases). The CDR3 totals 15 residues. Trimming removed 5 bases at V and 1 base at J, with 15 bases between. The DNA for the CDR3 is TGTGCCAGCAGTCTCAGACGGCGGGGATCCTACGAGCAGTACTTC. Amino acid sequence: CASSLRRRGSYEQYF.

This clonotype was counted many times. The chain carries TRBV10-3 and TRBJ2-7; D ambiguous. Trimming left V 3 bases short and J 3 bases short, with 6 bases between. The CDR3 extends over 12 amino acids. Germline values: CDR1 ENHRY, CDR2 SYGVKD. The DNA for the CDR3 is TGTGCCATCAGTGACTACCGCTACGAGCAGTACTTC. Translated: CAISDYRYEQYF.

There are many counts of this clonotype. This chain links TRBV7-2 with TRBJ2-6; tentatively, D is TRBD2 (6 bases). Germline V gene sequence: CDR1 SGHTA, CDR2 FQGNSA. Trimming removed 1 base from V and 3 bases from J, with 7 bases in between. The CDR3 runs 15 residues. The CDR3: CASSLVGGGANVLTF. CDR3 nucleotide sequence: TGTGCCAGCAGCTTAGTGGGAGGTGGGGCCAACGTCCTGACTTTC.

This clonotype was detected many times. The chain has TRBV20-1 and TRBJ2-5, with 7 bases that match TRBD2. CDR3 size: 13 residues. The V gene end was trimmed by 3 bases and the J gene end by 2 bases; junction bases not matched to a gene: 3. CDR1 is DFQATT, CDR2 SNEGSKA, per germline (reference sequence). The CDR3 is CSARLAEQETQYF. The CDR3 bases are TGCAGTGCTAGGCTAGCGGAGCAAGAGACCCAGTACTTC.

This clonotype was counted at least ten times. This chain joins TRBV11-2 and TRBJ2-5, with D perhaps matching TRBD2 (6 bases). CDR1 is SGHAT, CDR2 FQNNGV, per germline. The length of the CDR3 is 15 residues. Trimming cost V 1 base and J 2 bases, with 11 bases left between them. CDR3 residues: CASSLGPGGQETQYF. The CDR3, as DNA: TGTGCCAGCAGCTTAGGGCCTGGGGGGCAAGAGACCCAGTACTTC.

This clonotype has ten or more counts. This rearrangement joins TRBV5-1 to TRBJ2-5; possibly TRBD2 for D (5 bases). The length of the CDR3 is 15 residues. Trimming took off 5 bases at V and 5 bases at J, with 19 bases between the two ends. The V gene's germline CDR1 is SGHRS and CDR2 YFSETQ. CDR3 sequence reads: CASSPSAGVRETQYF. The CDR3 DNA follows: TGCGCCAGCAGTCCTTCGGCCGGGGTTAGGGAGACCCAGTACTTC.

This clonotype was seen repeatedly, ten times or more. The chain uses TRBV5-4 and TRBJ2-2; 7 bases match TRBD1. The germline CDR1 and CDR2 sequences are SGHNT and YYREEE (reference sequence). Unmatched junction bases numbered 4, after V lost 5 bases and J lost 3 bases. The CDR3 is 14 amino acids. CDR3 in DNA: TGTGCCAGCAGGTTCGACAGGGACACCGGGGAGCTGTTTTTT. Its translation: CASRFDRDTGELFF.

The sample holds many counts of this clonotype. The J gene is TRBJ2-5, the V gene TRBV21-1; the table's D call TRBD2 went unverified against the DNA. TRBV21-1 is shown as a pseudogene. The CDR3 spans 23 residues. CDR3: CASSNYTSRRATSGRGGQETQYF. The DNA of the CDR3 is TGTGCCAGCAGCAACTACACCAGTCGGAGGGCAACTAGCGGGAGAGGGGGGCAAGAGACCCAGTACTTC.